This record concerns one T cell receptor (beta chain) sequence. This clone appeared once. Its antigen is unknown. Per-base quality was not reported, and no clone a single base away is much larger than it. This entry comes from a study of shared clonotypes between healthy human individuals (dated by TCRdb to the early 2020s). Notes on the research overall: The cohort included three men and a couple of women between 18 and 49 years of age. To increase sequencing depth and limit assay-specific biases, different laboratories used diverse techniques to prepare libraries and sequence TCR repertoires. Each donor's leukapheresis produced roughly between about 0.8 and 10 billion PBMCs. Blood TCR repertoires of roughly 5 healthy adults were deeply sequenced to estimate repertoire size and the extent of clonotype sharing between individuals. For each donor, three plates each were used for CD4 naive and CD4 memory, two plates were used for CD8 naive, and one plate was used for CD8 memory. The investigation overall reported the following: The small number of donors limited the genetic and exposure-history diversity represented. Naive subsets generally had larger estimated clonotype richness than memory subsets did. Sampling was limited to blood, and TCR repertoires in tissue likely differ from TCR repertoires in blood. Based on pairwise subsampling, the degree of clonotype sharing among donors was expected to be affected by sequencing depth. Incomplete sequencing was indicated by rarefaction of sorted-subset datasets, despite the large sequencing depth. When several donors were compared, the shared fraction of clonotypes was about 5.5% for naive CD4, around 3.6% for naive CD8, about 2.5% for memory CD4, and less than 0.5% for memory CD8. Higher generation probabilities were observed for clonotypes shared by all four sorted-subset donors than for non-shared clonotypes.

Donors were healthy HIV-negative adults with no recently reported acute infections or vaccinations. Every donor was a Caucasian adult residing in Nashville, Tennessee, USA. CD4+ T cells were enriched by magnetic negative selection, after which naive cells were positively selected on CD45RA and the negative fraction was taken as the memory subset. Blood was obtained by leukapheresis, after which PBMCs were separated by Ficoll-Histopaque density gradient centrifugation and cryopreserved in liquid nitrogen vapor phase. Purity and quantity of every magnetically sorted T cell population were checked by analytical flow cytometry. From each sorted fraction, genomic DNA was isolated and quantified by UV absorbance on a Nanodrop 2000c. CDR1 LGHNA and CDR2 YSLEER were looked up in the germline V gene. From V the trimming removes 0 bases and from J it removes 2 bases, while the gene matches leave 15 bases of the junction unaccounted for. Counted from cysteine to phenylalanine, this CDR3 has 20 amino acids. Only CDR3 DNA remains: 60 bases, in frame from the first base.

Using the deep immunoSEQ assay, multiplex PCR amplified TCR CDR3 regions from genomic DNA. Extracted genomic DNA from each cell subset was distributed evenly across all wells of several immunoSEQ 96-well plates, and each plate was treated as a replicate. For sorted subsets, each replicate PCR was loaded with about 200 ng genomic DNA, equivalent to about 33,000 T cell genomes. The purified libraries were quantified using a Qubit 3.0 fluorometer, sized with a Bioanalyzer 2100, and then quantified again using the KAPA Library Quantification kit. A separate single-read 150-cycle Illumina NextSeq 550 flow cell was used to sequence each immunoSEQ 96-well plate. From the authors' description of their analysis: Because the immunoSEQ output held only junctional sequences and lacked quality scores, the filtering could not match the filtering applied to full-length reads. Sequences were annotated with PyIR, a Python wrapper for IgBLAST v1.9, and V/J genes and CDR3 were assigned using IMGT germline references. Reads were filtered out if the reads had weak V/J assignments (E-value above 1e-6), no CDR3, stop codons, out-of-frame junctions, or ambiguous translated residues. V3J clonotypes were defined by identical inferred V gene, J gene, and CDR3 amino acid sequence. To compute the percentage overlap between repertoires, the number of shared unique clonotypes was divided by the size of the smaller repertoire. Repertoire richness was assessed with RTK rarefaction, the Chao1 estimator, and Recon v2.1 estimates of unobserved clonotypes. For all TCRbeta clonotypes obtained by the gDNA method from a handful of donors, generation probabilities were computed with OLGA. Drawn from immuneACCESS, this table holds only the in-frame rearrangements with V and J called that TCRdb kept. Clones are partly lost; checked studies trace under half to an unresolved V gene and leave the rest unexplained. V and J calls and clone size are as listed in that table; D and trimming were resolved from the DNA. The sample records over a million clones, 98% of which are singletons. The leading ten clones occupy about 0.4% of the sample.

The chain employs TRBV4-3 and TRBJ2-1; TRBD2 fits 8 bases in the junction. What was sequenced was naive CD4+ T cells sorted from blood. Explained via the paper, the cell subset or site label denotes: CD45RA+ positively selected. The clonotype comes from a man aged 25 to 40 in good health. Here is the DNA: TGCGCCAGCAGCCAAGATCCCCGAGGAGCGGGAGCAGGGGCCTACAATGAGCAGTTCTTC. Translated, it gives CASSQDPRGAGAGAYNEQFF.